One T cell receptor (beta chain) is described in this entry. Its antigen is still unknown. These data are taken from a study of T-cell reconstitution after alpha-beta-depleted transplantation in children. Study findings and constraints: Some patients showed high day-60 TCRbeta diversity, which derived from surviving recipient T cells and thymic progenitors. As was reported, about two months after transplant, alpha-beta T cells came from several hundred expanded graft clones.

Unique molecular identifiers were built into the TCRbeta library. In TCRdb, the PCR reads were re-called with MiXCR into one record per CDR3 protein. Here the sample spans a few hundred thousand distinct CDR3 sequences, roughly 44% being singletons. Germline V CDR1 and CDR2: DFQATT, SNEGSKA (reference sequence). V lost 3 bases and J lost 0, with 9 bases in between. The CDR3 sequence is 14 residues long. The receptor was derived from a girl aged 2 to 10 with aplastic anemia, due to receive a stem cell transplant. The chain recombines TRBV20-1 with TRBJ2-1; no clear D. The material sequenced was PBMCs, taken before TCRalphabeta/CD19-depleted stem cell transplant. The CDR3 bases are TGCAGTGCTAGCGGTGAGAGCTCCTACAATGAGCAGTTCTTC. Translating gives CSASGESSYNEQFF.